This TCR beta chain was recorded in a study of T cell responses to AZD1222 COVID-19 vaccine. TCRdb's table, derived via immunoSEQ multiplex PCR, lists solely in-frame clones and lacks some. The sample lists around 130,000 clones, around 90% occurring once. Germline V gene lookup returns CDR1 SNHLY and CDR2 FYNNEI. V shed 7 bases and J 7 bases; nucleotides not matched to a gene: 10. CDR3 length equals 14 residues. V and J are TRBV2 and TRBJ1-2; 9 bases align to TRBD1. Sequencing was performed on peripheral blood, taken 28 days after the second AZD1222 dose. The clonotype originates from an adult who received the AZD1222 COVID-19 vaccine. The CDR3 nucleotides are TGTGCCAGCAAGGACCCACAGGGGGCGGGTGGCTACACCTTC. It translates to CASKDPQGAGGYTF.